These 10 T cell receptor beta chains were sequenced from one sample in a study of T cell repertoires in cytomegalovirus infection. Via MiXCR, TCRdb re-called the reads, giving one row per CDR3 protein. The table has 110,000 to 150,000 distinct CDR3 sequences, more than 25% seen once. These receptors' antigens are unknown. Sample: CD8+ T cells from cultured PBMCs, taken from culture after CMV antigen stimulation. These receptors all stem from a human donor in good health (CMV status not recorded). Some clones in this sample may be carry-over from other donors' samples.

This clonotype has a handful of counts. V is TRBV2 and J is TRBJ1-5; no firm D call. The CDR3 consists of 15 residues. Trimming removed 0 bases at V and 3 bases at J, with 9 bases between. Germline CDR1 reads SNHLY; CDR2 reads FYNNEI. DNA for the CDR3: TGTGCCAGCAGTGAAGCGCGCGGAAACAATCAGCCCCAGCATTTT. It yields the protein CASSEARGNNQPQHF.

This clonotype was seen repeatedly, ten times or more. The V and J genes are TRBV7-9 and TRBJ2-3; no clear D. The germline CDR1 and CDR2 sequences are SEHNR and FQNEAQ (reference sequence). This CDR3 contains 15 residues. Trimming removed 4 bases at V and 4 bases at J, with 15 bases between. The DNA for the CDR3 is TGTGCCAGCAGCTCTGTTGATTGGCTATCAGATACGCAGTATTTT. It specifies CASSSVDWLSDTQYF.

The chain couples TRBV7-9 to TRBJ1-2, with a tentative D call TRBD1 (5 bases). Germline loops: CDR1 SEHNR, CDR2 FQNEAQ (reference sequence). CDR3 size: 16 residues. Trimming shortened V by 3 bases and J by 0 bases, and 14 bases separated the two germline ends. CDR3 in amino acids: CASSFLSGEANYGYTF. CDR3 in DNA: TGTGCCAGCAGCTTTTTATCGGGGGAAGCTAACTATGGCTACACCTTC. Drawing the rest from reference TRBV7-9 and TRBJ1-2, the complete variable domain is DTGVSQNPRHKITKRGQNVTFRCDPISEHNRLYWYRQTLGQGPEFLTYFQNEAQLEKSRLLSDRFSAERPKGSFSTLEIQRTEQGDSAMYLCASSFLSGEANYGYTFGSGTRLTVV.

The chain uses TRBV7-8 and TRBJ1-2; D is perhaps TRBD1 (5 bases). Trimming took 5 bases from V and 6 from J, leaving 16 bases between them. Germline CDR1 is SGHVS and CDR2 is FQNEAQ. The CDR3 covers 14 residues. CDR3 sequence (DNA): TGTGCCAGCAGCCCCTTTTACGGGGGGGATGGCTACACCTTC. Protein: CASSPFYGGDGYTF.

The chain is built from TRBV4-1 and TRBJ2-1; 9 nucleotides align to TRBD2. Germline CDR1 reads MGHRA; CDR2 reads YSYEKL. V lost 3 bases to trimming and J lost 2 bases; unmatched junction nucleotides: 5. The CDR3 has 16 amino acids. CDR3 amino acids: CASSQVSGGPYNEQFF. Written as DNA, the CDR3 is TGCGCCAGCAGCCAGGTCAGCGGGGGGCCCTACAATGAGCAGTTCTTC.

J is TRBJ2-1 and V is TRBV4-2, with no clear D. The length of the CDR3 is 16 residues. CDR1 is LGHNA, CDR2 YNFKEQ, per germline. Deletions cut 0 bases from V and 0 bases from J, with 9 bases between. The CDR3 spells CASSQDLVSSYNEQFF. CDR3 in DNA: TGTGCCAGCAGCCAAGATTTGGTGAGCTCCTACAATGAGCAGTTCTTC.

J is TRBJ2-1 and V is TRBV6-6; D tentatively fits TRBD1 or TRBD2 (5 bases each). The germline V and J ends were trimmed by 0 bases and 2 bases, with 8 bases remaining between them. The CDR3 has 15 amino acids. CDR1 and CDR2 from the germline V gene are MNHNY and SVGAGI (reference sequence). CDR3 amino acids: CASSYSRGTYNEQFF. The CDR3 DNA reads TGTGCCAGCAGTTACTCCCGGGGCACCTACAATGAGCAGTTCTTC.

This clonotype was detected only a few times. The gene calls are TRBV20-1 and TRBJ2-1; TRBD1 matches at 9 bases. CDR1 is DFQATT, CDR2 SNEGSKA, per germline (reference sequence). V lost 5 bases and J lost 2; bases outside the gene matches: 7. This CDR3 is 15 amino acids long. The CDR3, as DNA: TGCAGTGCTTCTACCGGGACAGGGCCCTACAATGAGCAGTTCTTC. This encodes CSASTGTGPYNEQFF.

The rearrangement joins TRBV11-2 to TRBJ1-1; no definite D call. The CDR3 contains 14 residues. Trimming pared 2 bases from V and 0 bases from J, leaving 7 bases between. Germline V gene sequence: CDR1 SGHAT, CDR2 FQNNGV. The CDR3 nucleotides are TGTGCCAGCAGCTTATTCTCCATGAACACTGAAGCTTTCTTT. Translated: CASSLFSMNTEAFF.

This clonotype was seen only a few times. Here the CDR3 reads CATSDLPSTGGEQFF. Here the CDR3 DNA reads TGTGCCACCAGTGATTTGCCCTCGACAGGGGGTGAGCAGTTCTTC. The gene calls are TRBV24-1 and TRBJ2-1, with 9 bases lining up with TRBD1. Germline V CDR1 and CDR2: KGHDR, SFDVKD. This CDR3 has 15 amino acids. V lost 0 bases to trimming and J lost 9 bases; unmatched junction nucleotides: 5.